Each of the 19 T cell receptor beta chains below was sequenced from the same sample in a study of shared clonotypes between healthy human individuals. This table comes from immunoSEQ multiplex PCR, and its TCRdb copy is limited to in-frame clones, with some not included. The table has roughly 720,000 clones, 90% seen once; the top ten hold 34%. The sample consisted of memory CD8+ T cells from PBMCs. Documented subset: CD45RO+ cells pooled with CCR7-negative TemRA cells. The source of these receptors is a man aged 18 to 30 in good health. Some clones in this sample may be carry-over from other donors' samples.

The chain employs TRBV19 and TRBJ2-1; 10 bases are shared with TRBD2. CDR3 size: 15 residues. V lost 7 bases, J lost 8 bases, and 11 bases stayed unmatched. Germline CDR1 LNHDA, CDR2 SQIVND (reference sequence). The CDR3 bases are TGTGCCAGTACTTCCGAACTAGCGGGAAGCTATGAGCAGTTCTTC. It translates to CASTSELAGSYEQFF.

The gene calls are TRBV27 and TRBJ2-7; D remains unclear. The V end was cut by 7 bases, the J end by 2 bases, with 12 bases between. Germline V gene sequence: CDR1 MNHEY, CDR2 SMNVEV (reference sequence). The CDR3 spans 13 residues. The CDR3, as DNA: TGTGCCAGCACAGCATGCCTAGCCTACGAGCAGTACTTC. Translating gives CASTACLAYEQYF.

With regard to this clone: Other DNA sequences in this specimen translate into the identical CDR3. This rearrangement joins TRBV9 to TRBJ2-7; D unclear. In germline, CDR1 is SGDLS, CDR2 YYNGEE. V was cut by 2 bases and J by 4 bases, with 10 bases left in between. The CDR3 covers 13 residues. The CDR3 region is CASSVGIGYEQYF. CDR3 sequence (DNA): TGTGCCAGCAGCGTGGGTATCGGTTACGAGCAGTACTTC.

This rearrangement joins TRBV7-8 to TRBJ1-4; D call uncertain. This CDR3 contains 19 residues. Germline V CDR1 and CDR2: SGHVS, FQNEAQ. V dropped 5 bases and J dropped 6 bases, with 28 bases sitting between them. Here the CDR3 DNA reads TGTGCCAGCAGCCGTCTTTCAAAGTCCGGACTTTTTGTTCATGAAAAACTGTTTTTT. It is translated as CASSRLSKSGLFVHEKLFF.

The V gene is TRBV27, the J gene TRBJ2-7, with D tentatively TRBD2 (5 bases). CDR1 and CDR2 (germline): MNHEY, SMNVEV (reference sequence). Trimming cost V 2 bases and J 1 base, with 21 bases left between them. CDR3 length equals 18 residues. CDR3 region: CASSLSGGVWVGSYEQYF. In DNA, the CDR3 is TGTGCCAGCAGTTTAAGTGGAGGCGTGTGGGTGGGATCCTACGAGCAGTACTTC.

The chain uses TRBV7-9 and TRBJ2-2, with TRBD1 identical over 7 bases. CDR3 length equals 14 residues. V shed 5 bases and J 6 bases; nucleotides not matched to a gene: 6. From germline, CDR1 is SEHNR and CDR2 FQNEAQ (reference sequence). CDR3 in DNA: TGTGCCAGCAGCGTCCCGGGACAGTCCGGGGAGCTGTTTTTT. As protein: CASSVPGQSGELFF.

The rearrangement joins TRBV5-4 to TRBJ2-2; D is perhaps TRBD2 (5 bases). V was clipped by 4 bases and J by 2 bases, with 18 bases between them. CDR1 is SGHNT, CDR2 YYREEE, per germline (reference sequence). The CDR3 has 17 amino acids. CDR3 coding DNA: TGTGCCAGCAGCCCCTCCGGCGGGCGAGCTAACACCGGGGAGCTGTTTTTT. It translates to CASSPSGGRANTGELFF.

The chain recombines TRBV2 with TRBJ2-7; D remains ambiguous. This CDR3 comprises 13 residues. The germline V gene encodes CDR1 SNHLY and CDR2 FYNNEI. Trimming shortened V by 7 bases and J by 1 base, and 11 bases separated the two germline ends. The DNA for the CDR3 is TGTGCCAGCAAGATCTCTGTGTCCTACGAGCAGTACTTC. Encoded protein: CASKISVSYEQYF.

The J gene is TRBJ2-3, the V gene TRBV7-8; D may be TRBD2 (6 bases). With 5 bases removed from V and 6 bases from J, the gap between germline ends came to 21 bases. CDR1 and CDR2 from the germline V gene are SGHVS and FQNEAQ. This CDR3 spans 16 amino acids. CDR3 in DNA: TGTGCCAGCAGCCCTTCCCTTAGCGGACTTGTGGATACGCAGTATTTT. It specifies CASSPSLSGLVDTQYF.

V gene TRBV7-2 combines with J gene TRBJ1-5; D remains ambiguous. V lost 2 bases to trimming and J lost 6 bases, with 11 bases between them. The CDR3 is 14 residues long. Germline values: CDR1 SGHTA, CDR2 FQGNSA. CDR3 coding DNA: TGTGCCAGCAGCTTATTGGGGTCGGGTCAGCCCCAGCATTTT. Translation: CASSLLGSGQPQHF.

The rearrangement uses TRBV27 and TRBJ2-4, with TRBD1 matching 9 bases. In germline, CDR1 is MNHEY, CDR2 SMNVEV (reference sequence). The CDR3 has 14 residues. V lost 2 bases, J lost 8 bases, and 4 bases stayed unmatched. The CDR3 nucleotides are TGTGCCAGCAGTTTAGACAGGGGGGGAGACATTCAGTACTTC. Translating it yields CASSLDRGGDIQYF.

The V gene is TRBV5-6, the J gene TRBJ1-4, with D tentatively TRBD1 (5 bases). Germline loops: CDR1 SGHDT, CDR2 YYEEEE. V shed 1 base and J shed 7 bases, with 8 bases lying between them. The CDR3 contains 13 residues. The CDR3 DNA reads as TGTGCCAGCAGCTTGCAGGGTTTTGAAAAACTGTTTTTT. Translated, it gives CASSLQGFEKLFF. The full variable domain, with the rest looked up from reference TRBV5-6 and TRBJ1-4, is DAGVTQSPTHLIKTRGQQVTLRCSPKSGHDTVSWYQQALGQGPQFIFQYYEEEERQRGNFPDRFSGHQFPNYSSELNVNALLLGDSALYLCASSLQGFEKLFFGSGTQLSVL.

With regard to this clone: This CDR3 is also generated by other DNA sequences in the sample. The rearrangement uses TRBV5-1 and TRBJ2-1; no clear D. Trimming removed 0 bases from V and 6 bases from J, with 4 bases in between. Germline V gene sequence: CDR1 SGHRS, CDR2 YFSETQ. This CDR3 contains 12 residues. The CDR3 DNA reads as TGCGCCAGCAGCTTGGGTGTCAATGAGCAGTTCTTC. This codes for CASSLGVNEQFF.

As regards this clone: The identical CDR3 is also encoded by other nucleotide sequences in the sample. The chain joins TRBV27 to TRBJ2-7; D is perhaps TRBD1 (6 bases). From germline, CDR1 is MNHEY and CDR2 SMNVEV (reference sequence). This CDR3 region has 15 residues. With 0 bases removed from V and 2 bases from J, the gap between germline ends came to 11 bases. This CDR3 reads CASSLSAGAAYEQYF. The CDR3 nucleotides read TGTGCCAGCAGTTTATCGGCAGGGGCTGCCTACGAGCAGTACTTC.

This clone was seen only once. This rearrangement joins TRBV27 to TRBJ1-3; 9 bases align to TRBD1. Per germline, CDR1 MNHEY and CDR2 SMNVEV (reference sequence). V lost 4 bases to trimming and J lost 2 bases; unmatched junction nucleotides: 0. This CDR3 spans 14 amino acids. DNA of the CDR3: TGTGCCAGCAGTTACAGGGGGCCTGGAAACACCATATATTTT. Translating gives CASSYRGPGNTIYF.

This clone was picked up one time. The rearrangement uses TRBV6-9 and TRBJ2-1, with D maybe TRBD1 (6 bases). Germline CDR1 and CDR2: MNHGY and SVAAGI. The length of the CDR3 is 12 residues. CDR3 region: CSRGGAYNEQFF. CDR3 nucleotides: TGTTCTCGTGGGGGCGCCTACAATGAGCAGTTCTTC.

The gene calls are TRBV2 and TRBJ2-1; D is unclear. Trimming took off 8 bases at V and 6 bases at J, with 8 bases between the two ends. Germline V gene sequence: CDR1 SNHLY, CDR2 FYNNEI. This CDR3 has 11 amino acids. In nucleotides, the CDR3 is TGTGCCAGCCCCTGGGGCAATGAGCAGTTCTTC. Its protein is CASPWGNEQFF.

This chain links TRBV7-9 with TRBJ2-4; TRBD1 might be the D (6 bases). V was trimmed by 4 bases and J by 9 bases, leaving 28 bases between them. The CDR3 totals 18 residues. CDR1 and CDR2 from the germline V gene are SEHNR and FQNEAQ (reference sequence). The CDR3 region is CASSSTRSGQWIHGIQYF. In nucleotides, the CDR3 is TGTGCCAGCAGCTCGACACGCTCGGGACAATGGATCCATGGCATTCAGTACTTC.

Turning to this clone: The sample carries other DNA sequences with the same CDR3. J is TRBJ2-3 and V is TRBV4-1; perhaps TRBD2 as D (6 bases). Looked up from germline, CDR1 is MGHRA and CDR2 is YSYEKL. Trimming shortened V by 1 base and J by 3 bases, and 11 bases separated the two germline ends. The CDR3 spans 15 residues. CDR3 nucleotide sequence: TGCGCCAGCAGCCAAGTGGCACGGGGGACAGATACGCAGTATTTT. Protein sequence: CASSQVARGTDTQYF.